Sequencing of this TCR beta chain was carried out in a study of long-term antiretroviral therapy in people with HIV. Version v3.0 of the immunoSEQ assay was performed at survey level. Target depth was 40,000-50,000 T-cell genomes per sample. Assay used: immunoSEQ multiplex PCR; TCRdb lists only in-frame clones, some missing. Among about 31,000 clones listed, approximately 85% were seen once. In each sample, roughly 0.95-10 million cryopreserved PBMC were present before DNA extraction. CDR1 and CDR2 from the germline V gene are SQVTM and ANQGSEA. The CDR3 covers 14 residues. The junction had 13 bases not matched to a gene; V was cut back by 5 bases and J by 7 bases.

The gene calls are TRBV29-1 and TRBJ2-7; 8 nucleotides match TRBD1. The source material was unsorted PBMCs, sampled 0.8 years before starting antiretroviral therapy. The sequence came from a man younger than 30 with HIV. CDR3 sequence reads: CSVRAGGGPGEQYF. CDR3 DNA: TGCAGCGTTCGGGCAGGGGGCGGTCCCGGAGAGCAGTACTTC.